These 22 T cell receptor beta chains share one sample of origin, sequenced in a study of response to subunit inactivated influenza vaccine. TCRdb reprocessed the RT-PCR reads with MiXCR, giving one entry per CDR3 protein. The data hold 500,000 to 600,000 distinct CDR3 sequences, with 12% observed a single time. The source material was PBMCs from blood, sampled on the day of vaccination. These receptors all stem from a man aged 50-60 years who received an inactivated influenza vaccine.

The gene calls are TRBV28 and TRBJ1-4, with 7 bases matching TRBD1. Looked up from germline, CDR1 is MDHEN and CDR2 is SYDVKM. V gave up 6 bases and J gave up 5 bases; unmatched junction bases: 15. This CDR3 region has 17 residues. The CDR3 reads CASRPTPYRGTNEKLFF. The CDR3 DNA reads TGTGCCAGCAGGCCTACCCCATACAGGGGAACCAATGAAAAACTGTTTTTT.

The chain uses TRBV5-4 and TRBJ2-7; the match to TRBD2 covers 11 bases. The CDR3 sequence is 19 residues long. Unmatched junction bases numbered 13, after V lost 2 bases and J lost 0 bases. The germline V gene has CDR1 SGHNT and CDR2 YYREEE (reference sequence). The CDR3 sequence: CASSFSLGLAEGSSYEQYF. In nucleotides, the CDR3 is TGTGCCAGCAGCTTTAGTCTGGGACTAGCGGAGGGTAGCTCCTACGAGCAGTACTTC.

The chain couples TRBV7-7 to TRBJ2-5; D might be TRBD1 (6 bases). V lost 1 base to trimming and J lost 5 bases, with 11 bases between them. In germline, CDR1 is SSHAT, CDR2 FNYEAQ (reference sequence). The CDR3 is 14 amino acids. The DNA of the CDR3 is TGTGCCAGCAGCTTAGACTGGGGGCTCGAGACCCAGTACTTC. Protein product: CASSLDWGLETQYF.

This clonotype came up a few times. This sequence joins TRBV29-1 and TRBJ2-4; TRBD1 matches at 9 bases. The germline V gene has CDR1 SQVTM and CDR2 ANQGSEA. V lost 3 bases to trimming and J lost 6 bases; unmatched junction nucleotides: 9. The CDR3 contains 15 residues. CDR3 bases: TGCAGCGTTGAGGCTCAACAGGGGGCGAGAAACATTCAGTACTTC. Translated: CSVEAQQGARNIQYF. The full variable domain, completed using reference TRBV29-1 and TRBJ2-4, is SAVISQKPSRDICQRGTSLTIQCQVDSQVTMMFWYRQQPGQSLTLIATANQGSEATYESGFVIDKFPISRPNLTFSTLTVSNMSPEDSSIYLCSVEAQQGARNIQYFGAGTRLSVL.

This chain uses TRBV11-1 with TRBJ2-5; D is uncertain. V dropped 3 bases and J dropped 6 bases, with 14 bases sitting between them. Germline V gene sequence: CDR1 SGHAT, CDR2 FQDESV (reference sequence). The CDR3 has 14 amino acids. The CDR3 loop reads CASSFSNPWQTQYF. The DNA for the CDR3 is TGTGCCAGCAGCTTTTCTAATCCGTGGCAGACCCAGTACTTC.

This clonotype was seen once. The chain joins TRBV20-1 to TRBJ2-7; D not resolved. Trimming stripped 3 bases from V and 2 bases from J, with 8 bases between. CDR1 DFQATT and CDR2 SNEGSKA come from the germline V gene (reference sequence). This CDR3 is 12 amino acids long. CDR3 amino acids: CSASRLTYEQYF. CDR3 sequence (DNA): TGCAGTGCTAGCCGTCTGACCTACGAGCAGTACTTC.

CDR3 protein: CASRAALAGAYNEQFF. The CDR3 nucleotides read TGCGCCAGCAGAGCCGCGCTAGCGGGGGCGTACAATGAGCAGTTCTTC. The chain is built from TRBV5-1 and TRBJ2-1; 10 bases align to TRBD2. CDR3 size: 16 residues. J lost 4 bases, V lost 5 bases, and 9 bases had no gene match. Germline-derived CDR1 and CDR2 are SGHRS and YFSETQ.

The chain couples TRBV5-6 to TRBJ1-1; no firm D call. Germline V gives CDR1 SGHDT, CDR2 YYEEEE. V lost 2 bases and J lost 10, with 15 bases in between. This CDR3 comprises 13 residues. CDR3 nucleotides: TGTGCCAGCAGCTTACCTGGGTTCACACCAGCTTTCTTT. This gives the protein CASSLPGFTPAFF. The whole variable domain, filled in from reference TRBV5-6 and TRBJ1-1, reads DAGVTQSPTHLIKTRGQQVTLRCSPKSGHDTVSWYQQALGQGPQFIFQYYEEEERQRGNFPDRFSGHQFPNYSSELNVNALLLGDSALYLCASSLPGFTPAFFGQGTRLTVV.

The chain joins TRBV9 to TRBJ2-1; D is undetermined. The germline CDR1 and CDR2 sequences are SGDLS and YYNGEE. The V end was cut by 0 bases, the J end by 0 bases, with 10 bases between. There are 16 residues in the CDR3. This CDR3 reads CASSVEAESSYNEQFF. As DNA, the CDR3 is TGTGCCAGCAGCGTAGAGGCGGAGAGCTCCTACAATGAGCAGTTCTTC.

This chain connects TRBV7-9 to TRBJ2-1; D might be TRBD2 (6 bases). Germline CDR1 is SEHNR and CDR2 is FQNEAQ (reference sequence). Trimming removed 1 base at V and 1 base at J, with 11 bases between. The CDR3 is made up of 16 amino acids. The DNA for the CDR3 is TGTGCCAGCAGCTTAGTGCGGGGAGGATCCTACAATGAGCAGTTCTTC. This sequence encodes CASSLVRGGSYNEQFF.

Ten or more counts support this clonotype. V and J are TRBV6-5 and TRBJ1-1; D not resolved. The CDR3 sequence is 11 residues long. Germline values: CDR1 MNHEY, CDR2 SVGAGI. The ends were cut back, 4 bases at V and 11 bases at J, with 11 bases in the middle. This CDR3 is CASSSGLRAFF. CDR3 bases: TGTGCCAGCAGTTCCGGGCTCCGGGCTTTCTTT.

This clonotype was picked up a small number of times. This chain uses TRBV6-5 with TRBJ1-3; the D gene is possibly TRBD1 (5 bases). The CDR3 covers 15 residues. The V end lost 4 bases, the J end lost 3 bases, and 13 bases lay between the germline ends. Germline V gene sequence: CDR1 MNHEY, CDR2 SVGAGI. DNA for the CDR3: TGTGCCAGCAGTTTCGGAGGGGTCGGTGGAAACACCATATATTTT. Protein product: CASSFGGVGGNTIYF.

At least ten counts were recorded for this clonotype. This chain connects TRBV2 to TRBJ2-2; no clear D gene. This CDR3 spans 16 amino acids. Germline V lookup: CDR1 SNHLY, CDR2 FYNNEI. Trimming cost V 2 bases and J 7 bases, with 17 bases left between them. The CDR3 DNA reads TGTGCCAGCAGTGAATGGCAGCTAGGGATGGGCGGGGAGCTGTTTTTT. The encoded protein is CASSEWQLGMGGELFF.

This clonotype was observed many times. The CDR3 protein is CASSLVRVRDNEQFF. As DNA, the CDR3 is TGCGCCAGCAGCTTGGTAAGGGTGAGGGACAATGAGCAGTTCTTC. The chain uses TRBV5-1 and TRBJ2-1; maybe TRBD2 (5 bases). In germline, CDR1 is SGHRS, CDR2 YFSETQ. This CDR3 has 15 amino acids. Trimming took 0 bases from V and 5 from J, leaving 12 bases between them.

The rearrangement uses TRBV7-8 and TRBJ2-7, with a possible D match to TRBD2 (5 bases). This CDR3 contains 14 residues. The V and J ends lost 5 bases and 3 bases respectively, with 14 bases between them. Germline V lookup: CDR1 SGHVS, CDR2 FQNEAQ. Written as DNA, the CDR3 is TGTGCCAGCAGCGTTGCCGGGATAGGCTACGAGCAGTACTTC. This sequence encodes CASSVAGIGYEQYF.

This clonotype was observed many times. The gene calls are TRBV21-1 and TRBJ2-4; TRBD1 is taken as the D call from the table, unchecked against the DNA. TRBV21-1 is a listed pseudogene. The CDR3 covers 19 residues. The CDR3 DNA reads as TGTGCCAGCAGTCCCAAGAAAGCGTCGCGGGACAGGGATTTATACATTCAGTACTTC. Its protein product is CASSPKKASRDRDLYIQYF.

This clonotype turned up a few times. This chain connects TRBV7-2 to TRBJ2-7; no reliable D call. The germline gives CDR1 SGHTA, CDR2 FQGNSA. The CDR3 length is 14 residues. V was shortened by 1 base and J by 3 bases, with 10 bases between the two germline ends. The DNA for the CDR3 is TGTGCCAGCAGCTTAGGTAATGGGATCTACGAGCAGTACTTC. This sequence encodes CASSLGNGIYEQYF.

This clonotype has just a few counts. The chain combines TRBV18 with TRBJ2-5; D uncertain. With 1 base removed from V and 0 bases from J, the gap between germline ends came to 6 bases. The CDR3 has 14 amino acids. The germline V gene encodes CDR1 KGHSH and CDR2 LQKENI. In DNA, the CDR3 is TGTGCCAGCTCACCACTAACCGACCAAGAGACCCAGTACTTC. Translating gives CASSPLTDQETQYF.

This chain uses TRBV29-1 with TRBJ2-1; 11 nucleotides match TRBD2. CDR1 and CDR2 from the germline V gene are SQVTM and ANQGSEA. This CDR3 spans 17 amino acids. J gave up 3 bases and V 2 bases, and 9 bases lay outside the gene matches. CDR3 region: CSVERVRTSGFYNEQFF. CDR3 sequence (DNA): TGCAGCGTTGAACGCGTCAGGACTAGCGGGTTCTACAATGAGCAGTTCTTC.

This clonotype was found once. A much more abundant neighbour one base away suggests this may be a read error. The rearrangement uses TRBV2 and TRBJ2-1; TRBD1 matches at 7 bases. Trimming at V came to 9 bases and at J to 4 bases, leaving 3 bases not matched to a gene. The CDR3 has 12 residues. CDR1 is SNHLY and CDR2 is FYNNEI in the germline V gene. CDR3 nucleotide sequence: TGTGCCAGTGTGGGACAGTACAATGAGCAGTTCTTC. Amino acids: CASVGQYNEQFF.

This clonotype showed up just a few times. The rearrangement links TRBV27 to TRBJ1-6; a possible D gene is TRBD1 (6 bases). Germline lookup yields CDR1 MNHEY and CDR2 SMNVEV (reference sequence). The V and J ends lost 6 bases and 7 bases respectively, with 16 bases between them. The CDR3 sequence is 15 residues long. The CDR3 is CASRPQQGGNSPLHF. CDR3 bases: TGTGCCAGCAGACCCCAACAGGGAGGCAATTCACCCCTCCACTTT.

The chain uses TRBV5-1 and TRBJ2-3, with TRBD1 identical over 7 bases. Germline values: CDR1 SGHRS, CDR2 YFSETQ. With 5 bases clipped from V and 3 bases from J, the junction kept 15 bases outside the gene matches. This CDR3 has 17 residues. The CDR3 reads CASRMAAGGSLTDTQYF. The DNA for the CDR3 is TGCGCCAGCAGAATGGCGGCAGGGGGTTCCCTAACAGATACGCAGTATTTT.